Following are 25 T cell receptor beta chains from one sample sequenced in a study of shared clonotypes between healthy human individuals. Measured with immunoSEQ multiplex PCR; TCRdb has only the in-frame clones, and not every one. The sample contains over a million clones, around three quarters of which appear only once. The sample comprised memory CD4+ T cells from PBMCs. Subset reported: CD45RA-negative fraction. These receptors all come from a man aged 18 to 35 in good health. Some clones in this sample may be carry-over from other donors' samples.

The CDR3 DNA reads TGTGCCAGCAGTGAATATAACGGGGAGACCCAGTACTTC. Amino acids: CASSEYNGETQYF. V usage is TRBV25-1 and J usage is TRBJ2-5; D gene ambiguous. The CDR3 consists of 13 residues. Trimming cost V 0 bases and J 5 bases, with 7 bases left between them. Per the germline V gene, CDR1 is MGHDK and CDR2 is SYGVNS.

The gene calls are TRBV28 and TRBJ1-1; 11 bases map to TRBD1. This CDR3 comprises 16 residues. With 5 bases clipped from V and 4 bases from J, the junction kept 9 bases outside the gene matches. Per the germline V gene, CDR1 is MDHEN and CDR2 is SYDVKM. The CDR3 here is CASSLSSGTGGTEAFF. The CDR3 region has the DNA TGTGCCAGCAGTCTCTCTTCTGGGACAGGGGGCACTGAAGCTTTCTTT.

The chain joins TRBV25-1 to TRBJ1-2, with a weak D call TRBD1 (5 bases). Germline values: CDR1 MGHDK, CDR2 SYGVNS. Trimming pared 6 bases from V and 11 bases from J, leaving 25 bases between. CDR3 length: 15 residues. CDR3 protein: CASRGLGTARWSYTF. The CDR3 bases are TGTGCCAGCAGGGGACTCGGGACGGCTCGATGGAGTTACACCTTC.

The genes are TRBV28 and TRBJ1-2, with a weak D call TRBD1 (5 bases). Per the germline V gene, CDR1 is MDHEN and CDR2 is SYDVKM. This CDR3 comprises 15 residues. V was pared by 7 bases and J by 5 bases, with 20 bases between. CDR3 region: CASTPPGGLGYGYTF. The CDR3 DNA follows: TGTGCCAGCACTCCTCCTGGGGGGTTAGGTTATGGCTACACCTTC.

On this clone itself: This same CDR3 is encoded by further DNA sequences in the sample. J is TRBJ2-1 and V is TRBV28; D is undetermined. Trimming took off 3 bases at V and 6 bases at J, with 3 bases between the two ends. Germline CDR1 is MDHEN and CDR2 is SYDVKM. The CDR3 is made up of 11 amino acids. For the CDR3, the DNA is TGTGCCAGCAGTTTGGGCAATGAGCAGTTCTTC. It is translated as CASSLGNEQFF.

CDR3 sequence: CASSQVPQSGTNYGYTF. The CDR3 coding sequence is TGCGCCAGCAGCCAAGTTCCACAGTCGGGTACCAACTATGGCTACACCTTC. J is TRBJ1-2 and V is TRBV4-3; D gene unclear. The V end lost 1 base, the J end lost 2 bases, and 17 bases lay between the germline ends. The CDR3 sequence is 17 residues long. Per the germline V gene, CDR1 is LGHNA and CDR2 is YSLEER.

The chain employs TRBV9 and TRBJ2-2, with 10 bases identical to TRBD1. Trimming cost V 1 base and J 7 bases; bases outside gene matches: 7. This CDR3 comprises 16 residues. Germline V gives CDR1 SGDLS, CDR2 YYNGEE. The CDR3 coding sequence is TGTGCCAGCAGCGTATCCGGGACAGGGGTCCACGGGGAGCTGTTTTTT. This codes for CASSVSGTGVHGELFF.

V and J are TRBV30 and TRBJ2-5, with TRBD2 matching 10 bases. The DNA end is a closer match to TRBJ2-7, so the J assignment may be wrong. There are 14 residues in the CDR3. Germline CDR1 GTSNPN, CDR2 SVGIG (reference sequence). CDR3 DNA: TGTGCCTGGAGTTTAGCGGGAGGCTCCTACGAGCAGTACTTC. Translating gives CAWSLAGGSYEQYF.

In this sample, this clone turned up a few times. The chain employs TRBV6-6 and TRBJ1-2; D is unresolved. V dropped 7 bases and J dropped 7 bases, with 7 bases sitting between them. Germline V gives CDR1 MNHNY, CDR2 SVGAGI (reference sequence). The CDR3 has 10 amino acids. CDR3 loop: CASKGGGYTF. In nucleotides, the CDR3 is TGTGCCAGCAAAGGTGGTGGCTACACCTTC.

The chain links TRBV27 to TRBJ2-5; unclear D gene. The CDR3 extends over 13 amino acids. V was clipped by 0 bases and J by 5 bases, with 7 bases between them. Germline-derived CDR1 and CDR2 are MNHEY and SMNVEV (reference sequence). The CDR3 region has the DNA TGTGCCAGCAGTTTATCGATAACGGAGACCCAGTACTTC. It codes for CASSLSITETQYF.

This chain links TRBV6-1 with TRBJ2-1; tentatively, D is TRBD1 or TRBD2 (7 bases each). V was cut by 4 bases and J by 5 bases, with 15 bases left in between. Germline values: CDR1 MNHNS, CDR2 SASEGT. The CDR3 runs 15 residues. In DNA form, the CDR3 reads TGTGCCAGCAGTGTCCGCAGGGGGGGAGACAATGAGCAGTTCTTC. It encodes CASSVRRGGDNEQFF.

This chain joins TRBV18 and TRBJ2-1, with 8 nucleotides matching TRBD2. After removal of 1 base from V and 0 bases from J, the junction contained 2 bases not matched to a gene. The CDR3 has 16 amino acids. Germline CDR1 is KGHSH and CDR2 is LQKENI. The CDR3 spells CASSPLLAGSYNEQFF. CDR3 nucleotide sequence: TGTGCCAGCTCACCACTGCTAGCGGGCTCCTACAATGAGCAGTTCTTC.

V usage is TRBV5-1 and J usage is TRBJ1-3; D gene ambiguous. The CDR3 loop spans 14 amino acids. The ends were cut back, 2 bases at V and 3 bases at J, with 9 bases in the middle. Germline V CDR1 and CDR2: SGHRS, YFSETQ. The CDR3 loop reads CASSFTGVGNTIYF. CDR3 coding DNA: TGCGCCAGCAGCTTCACCGGAGTTGGAAACACCATATATTTT.

The chain uses TRBV28 and TRBJ2-6, with 7 nucleotides matching TRBD1. CDR3 length equals 15 residues. In germline, CDR1 is MDHEN, CDR2 SYDVKM. With V trimmed by 6 bases and J by 4 bases, 6 bases remained unmatched. The chain's CDR3 is CASRQTGSGANVLTF. The CDR3 region has the DNA TGTGCCAGCAGGCAGACAGGGTCCGGGGCCAACGTCCTGACTTTC.

The rearrangement uses TRBV27 and TRBJ2-5; possible D gene TRBD2, 5 bases. This CDR3 is 14 amino acids long. Per the germline V gene, CDR1 is MNHEY and CDR2 is SMNVEV (reference sequence). Trimming shortened V by 7 bases and J by 1 base, and 13 bases separated the two germline ends. CDR3 in DNA: TGTGCCAGCATCACGCGGGTTTTCCAAGAGACCCAGTACTTC. Protein product: CASITRVFQETQYF.

The chain recombines TRBV6-6 with TRBJ1-1, with unresolved D. CDR1 MNHNY and CDR2 SVGAGI come from the germline V gene (reference sequence). V gave up 10 bases and J gave up 6 bases, with 12 bases separating them. The CDR3 contains 11 residues. This CDR3 is CATAKTSEAFF. The CDR3 DNA reads as TGTGCCACCGCAAAGACGTCTGAAGCTTTCTTT.

At least ten counts were recorded for this clone. Other nucleotide sequences from this sample produce the same CDR3. This rearrangement joins TRBV6-5 to TRBJ2-7; TRBD2 matches at 11 bases. Trimming took 2 bases from V and 2 from J; bases not matched to a gene: 5. This CDR3 is built from 16 residues. Germline V gene sequence: CDR1 MNHEY, CDR2 SVGAGI. Written as DNA, the CDR3 is TGTGCCAGCAGTTACCAAGGGACTAGCGGACCCTACGAGCAGTACTTC. Its protein product is CASSYQGTSGPYEQYF.

In regard to this clone: One end of the junction is discordant with germline, which a read error may explain. The chain uses TRBV11-2 and TRBJ2-2, with 10 nucleotides matching TRBD2. This CDR3 has 18 residues. CDR1 and CDR2 from the germline V gene are SGHAT and FQNNGV. DNA for the CDR3: TGTGCCAGCAGCTTAGACCAACCGGGACTAGCGAACAGCGGGGAGCTGTTTTTT. This encodes CASSLDQPGLANSGELFF.

The V gene is TRBV7-8, the J gene TRBJ1-4, with D possibly matching TRBD1 (5 bases). Germline V gene sequence: CDR1 SGHVS, CDR2 FQNEAQ. Trimming removed 2 bases at V and 8 bases at J, with 12 bases between. This CDR3 region has 14 residues. DNA of the CDR3: TGTGCCAGCAGCTTAAGCAGGGTGAGGGAAAAACTGTTTTTT. Protein sequence: CASSLSRVREKLFF.

This clone was seen more than once but under ten times. The gene calls are TRBV7-9 and TRBJ1-2; D gene uncertain. The V end lost 1 base, the J end lost 4 bases, and 13 bases lay between the germline ends. The CDR3 has 15 amino acids. Germline CDR1 reads SEHNR; CDR2 reads FQNEAQ (reference sequence). The DNA for the CDR3 is TGTGCCAGCAGCTTAGAGGGCGGTTCCTCCTATGGCTACACCTTC. Its protein is CASSLEGGSSYGYTF. The variable domain in full, with the rest retrieved from reference TRBV7-9 and TRBJ1-2, is DTGVSQNPRHKITKRGQNVTFRCDPISEHNRLYWYRQTLGQGPEFLTYFQNEAQLEKSRLLSDRFSAERPKGSFSTLEIQRTEQGDSAMYLCASSLEGGSSYGYTFGSGTRLTVV.

This clone was detected once. J is TRBJ2-4 and V is TRBV29-1; D unresolved. This CDR3 contains 13 residues. Germline V gives CDR1 SQVTM, CDR2 ANQGSEA. Trimming removed 5 bases from V and 7 bases from J, with 15 bases in between. DNA for the CDR3: TGCAGCGTTCAAAGGGAAGAAGGGAACATTCAGTACTTC. This encodes CSVQREEGNIQYF.

Turning to this clone: A read error may explain this, as a much larger clone is one base away. The gene calls are TRBV30 and TRBJ2-2; weak D call: TRBD2 (5 bases). The V gene's germline CDR1 is GTSNPN and CDR2 SVGIG (reference sequence). The CDR3 loop spans 14 amino acids. The CDR3 DNA reads TGTGCCTGGAGTCGGGTAGGGTTGTACGGGGAGCTGTCTTTT. Its protein product is CAWSRVGLYGELSF.

V gene TRBV28 combines with J gene TRBJ1-5, with a possible D match to TRBD1 (5 bases). The V gene lost 7 bases and the J gene lost 1 base, with 20 bases spanning the gap. This CDR3 spans 17 amino acids. Per the germline V gene, CDR1 is MDHEN and CDR2 is SYDVKM. The CDR3 spells CASTYGTARRSNQPQHF. In nucleotides, the CDR3 is TGTGCCAGCACCTACGGGACCGCTCGTCGGAGCAATCAGCCCCAGCATTTT. The full variable domain, its missing parts supplied by reference TRBV28 and TRBJ1-5, is DVKVTQSSRYLVKRTGEKVFLECVQDMDHENMFWYRQDPGLGLRLIYFSYDVKMKEKGDIPEGYSVSREKKERFSLILESASTNQTSMYLCASTYGTARRSNQPQHFGDGTRLSIL.

The V call is TRBV9, the J call TRBJ2-2, with D unclear. Germline CDR1 SGDLS, CDR2 YYNGEE. The V end lost 3 bases, the J end lost 5 bases, and 11 bases lay between the germline ends. CDR3 length: 14 residues. The CDR3, as DNA: TGTGCCAGCAGCGAGTGGAGTAGGACCGGGGAGCTGTTTTTT. Its protein is CASSEWSRTGELFF.

The gene calls are TRBV28 and TRBJ2-3; possibly TRBD1 for D (5 bases). V shed 4 bases and J shed 1 base, with 12 bases lying between them. The germline gives CDR1 MDHEN, CDR2 SYDVKM. This CDR3 region has 15 residues. CDR3 in DNA: TGTGCCAGCAGTTATAAGACAGAAGGCACAGATACGCAGTATTTT. It translates to CASSYKTEGTDTQYF.